The next 14 T cell receptor beta chains were all read from a single sample in a study of identifying expanded T cells in peripheral blood. Clones were sequenced by immunoSEQ multiplex PCR, and TCRdb holds only the in-frame ones, with some missing. The repertoire holds about 100,000 clones, with about 83% as singletons. Material: blood. The receptors were sampled from a person between 18 and 75 years old in good health.

V is TRBV5-1 and J is TRBJ2-1; perhaps TRBD1 as D (6 bases). The CDR3 loop spans 12 amino acids. Germline V gene lookup returns CDR1 SGHRS and CDR2 YFSETQ. Trimming removed 4 bases at V and 6 bases at J, with 8 bases between. This chain's CDR3 is CASSDRINEQFF. The CDR3 DNA follows: TGCGCCAGCAGCGACAGGATCAATGAGCAGTTCTTC.

The rearrangement links TRBV7-8 to TRBJ1-5, with no clear D. The CDR3 sequence is 13 residues long. Germline CDR1 and CDR2: SGHVS and FQNEAQ. The germline V and J ends were trimmed by 4 bases and 2 bases, with 6 bases remaining between them. CDR3 residues: CASSSYGNQPQHF. CDR3 DNA sequence: TGTGCCAGCAGCTCCTATGGCAATCAGCCCCAGCATTTT.

This rearrangement joins TRBV7-2 to TRBJ1-4; D is possibly TRBD1 (5 bases). This CDR3 contains 13 residues. Trimming took off 5 bases at V and 5 bases at J, with 9 bases between the two ends. Germline CDR1 reads SGHTA; CDR2 reads FQGNSA. The DNA of the CDR3 is TGTGCCAGCAGCCGGGACGGAAATGAAAAACTGTTTTTT. It yields the protein CASSRDGNEKLFF.

The V and J genes are TRBV19 and TRBJ1-3; 9 positions agree with TRBD1. The CDR3 totals 20 residues. The J segment lost 3 bases and the V segment lost 3 bases, leaving 18 bases of the junction unmatched. The germline CDR1 and CDR2 sequences are LNHDA and SQIVND (reference sequence). This CDR3 reads CASSIRGGDRAEGSGNTIYF. CDR3 DNA sequence: TGTGCCAGTAGTATTAGGGGGGGGGACAGGGCCGAAGGAAGTGGAAACACCATATATTTT. Filled out from reference TRBV19 and TRBJ1-3, the complete variable domain reads DGGITQSPKYLFRKEGQNVTLSCEQNLNHDAMYWYRQDPGQGLRLIYYSQIVNDFQKGDIAEGYSVSREKKESFPLTVTSAQKNPTAFYLCASSIRGGDRAEGSGNTIYFGEGSWLTVV.

This chain links TRBV20-1 with TRBJ2-1; no clear D gene. The CDR3 consists of 11 residues. V was pared by 3 bases and J by 10 bases, with 10 bases between. CDR1 is DFQATT and CDR2 is SNEGSKA in the germline V gene (reference sequence). The CDR3 spells CSASTIREQFF. CDR3 coding DNA: TGCAGTGCTAGTACTATACGGGAGCAGTTCTTC.

This chain links TRBV30 with TRBJ2-2, with 7 bases that match TRBD1. The trim removed 6 bases at V and 0 bases at J, leaving 7 bases unmatched. The length of the CDR3 is 15 residues. Germline lookup yields CDR1 GTSNPN and CDR2 SVGIG (reference sequence). The CDR3 reads CACRRQGANTGELFF. The CDR3 region has the DNA TGTGCCTGCAGGAGACAGGGCGCGAACACCGGGGAGCTGTTTTTT.

V usage is TRBV4-2 and J usage is TRBJ2-2, with D possibly being TRBD1 or TRBD2 (5 bases each). The CDR3 is 15 amino acids. Germline V gene data show CDR1 as LGHNA and CDR2 as YNFKEQ. Trimming left V 0 bases short and J 4 bases short, with 9 bases between. The CDR3 spells CASSQEEGSTGELFF. CDR3 DNA sequence: TGTGCCAGCAGCCAAGAAGAGGGGAGCACCGGGGAGCTGTTTTTT.

The chain combines TRBV6-5 with TRBJ1-1; D remains ambiguous. The CDR3 totals 12 residues. V gave up 5 bases and J gave up 5 bases, with 9 bases separating them. Per the germline V gene, CDR1 is MNHEY and CDR2 is SVGAGI. CDR3 amino acids: CASSDFRTEAFF. The DNA for the CDR3 is TGTGCCAGCAGTGACTTTAGAACTGAAGCTTTCTTT.

The chain employs TRBV28 and TRBJ1-1; D call uncertain. The V end was cut by 0 bases, the J end by 6 bases, with 5 bases between. The germline V gene has CDR1 MDHEN and CDR2 SYDVKM. The CDR3 totals 12 residues. The CDR3 nucleotides read TGTGCCAGCAGTTTATGGGGATCTGAAGCTTTCTTT. The encoded protein is CASSLWGSEAFF. The entire variable domain, with the rest obtained from reference TRBV28 and TRBJ1-1, is as follows: DVKVTQSSRYLVKRTGEKVFLECVQDMDHENMFWYRQDPGLGLRLIYFSYDVKMKEKGDIPEGYSVSREKKERFSLILESASTNQTSMYLCASSLWGSEAFFGQGTRLTVV.

This clone was recorded only once. V gene TRBV4-1 combines with J gene TRBJ2-7; D gene uncertain. The germline V gene encodes CDR1 MGHRA and CDR2 YSYEKL. Trimming removed 1 base from V and 3 bases from J, with 7 bases in between. The CDR3 is made up of 13 amino acids. The CDR3 DNA reads as TGCGCCAGCAGCCAAGGAACCGGCTACGAGCAGTACTTC. It specifies CASSQGTGYEQYF.

This chain links TRBV2 with TRBJ1-5; 8 nucleotides agree with TRBD1. The germline V gene encodes CDR1 SNHLY and CDR2 FYNNEI. The CDR3 loop spans 15 amino acids. The ends lost 5 bases at V and 4 bases at J; junction bases unmatched: 7. In DNA form, the CDR3 reads TGTGCCAGCAGTAGAGACAGGGGTAGAAATCAGCCCCAGCATTTT. Its translation is CASSRDRGRNQPQHF.

The sample holds a few counts of this clone. This chain uses TRBV28 with TRBJ2-7; D unresolved. CDR1 and CDR2 from the germline V gene are MDHEN and SYDVKM. V was pared by 6 bases and J by 0 bases, with 9 bases between. The CDR3 totals 13 residues. CDR3 region: CASSFIVSYEQYF. The DNA for the CDR3 is TGTGCCAGCAGCTTCATCGTCTCCTACGAGCAGTACTTC.

The V and J genes are TRBV25-1 and TRBJ1-6; possible D gene TRBD1, 6 bases. Germline CDR1 MGHDK, CDR2 SYGVNS. V dropped 5 bases and J dropped 3 bases, with 8 bases sitting between them. The CDR3 totals 14 residues. Here the CDR3 DNA reads TGTGCCAGCAGTTCGACAGGCTATAATTCACCCCTCCACTTT. This gives the protein CASSSTGYNSPLHF.

The chain is built from TRBV5-1 and TRBJ1-5, with 10 positions matching TRBD1. The V and J ends lost 4 bases and 7 bases, in that order; junction bases with no gene match: 5. There are 14 residues in the CDR3. Germline V lookup: CDR1 SGHRS, CDR2 YFSETQ. The CDR3, as DNA: TGCGCCAGCAGCCCGACGGGACAGGGGCAGCCCCAGCATTTT. Encoded protein: CASSPTGQGQPQHF.